This T cell receptor beta chain derives from a study of blood T cells in healthy people across ages (dated by TCRdb to the mid-2010s). Regarding the complete study: In model experiments, template switching captured about one uniquely barcoded TCR beta cDNA molecule for every two T cells. Age-related changes in TCR beta repertoire diversity were measured in the study by deep sequencing normalized with unique cDNA molecular identifiers. Four age groups were formed from the donors: young (average 16 years), middle-aged (approximately 39), aged (under 70) and long-lived (around 82). Donors of different ages were randomly distributed across sequencing lanes to avoid experimental bias. For two donors (one aged 18 to 30 and one aged 80 or older), the study analyzed two additional independent replicas of 1 million unique cDNA reads from the same blood draw. Broad study findings and their caveats: Compared with the aged group, the long-lived group had more naive CD4+ T cells, fewer expanded clones and increased TCR diversity, suggesting age selection. Conclusive comparison of naive and antigen-experienced compartments was prevented by the profiling of bulk unsorted PBMCs. Observed TCR beta diversity per million T cells fell roughly linearly with age, and a significant reduction was already apparent by age about 43. Observed TCR beta diversity correlated strongly with the percentage of naive T cells measured by flow cytometry. Estimates of total diversity based on one million sequenced T cells were considered lower bounds and underestimates. Donor CMV infection status was unknown, potentially confounding age-related changes in expanded clonotypes.

The library was generated by 5' RACE. The data were produced on an Illumina HiSeq 2500. The second PCR ran for about 6 to 12 cycles and used a J-beta primer mix along with a sample-barcoded 5' primer. A template-switch 5' adaptor carrying 12 random nucleotides introduced a unique molecular identifier onto each TCR beta cDNA molecule. At least 2.5 million CDR3-containing paired-end reads were obtained from each sample. The Mint cDNA synthesis kit, primed by a TRBC-specific oligonucleotide, was used to synthesize first-strand cDNA from all RNA. After uracil-DNA glycosylase treatment, a first 18-cycle PCR used universal primers M1SS and BC2_uni_R on all cDNA. The study's own analysis went as follows. Each sample was normalized by randomly selecting 1 million high-quality reads, each carrying a distinct molecular identifier. Reads sharing molecular identifiers were discarded rather than binned into consensus sequences. MiTCR, with a Q25 quality threshold and the strictest error-elimination algorithm, was used for CDR3 identification, clonotype clustering and error correction. A nonparametric unseen species model using Euler transformation provided a lower-bound estimate of total TCR beta diversity. TCRdb applied fastp at Q25 and MiXCR to the public reads, then kept only in-frame beta chains. All rows with the same CDR3 protein become a single entry with the most common DNA and genes. The V and J calls shown here were made by TCRdb, not taken from the authors' results. This sample is represented by around 970,000 distinct CDR3 sequences; 51% of them were singletons. The ten top clones hold over 20% of the sample.

The donors were some 39 Caucasian individuals from Russia, aged roughly 6 to 100 years, who were systemically healthy. Approximately 10 milliliters of peripheral blood were collected from each donor into EDTA-treated Vacutainer tubes. Ficoll-Paque density-gradient centrifugation was used to isolate PBMCs, with at least 7 million per sample. Trizol reagent was used to extract total RNA from PBMCs, with at least 5 micrograms per sample. For every donor, an aliquot of PBMCs went through flow cytometry to measure the percentages of naive CD45RAhigh/CD27high T cells. The germline V gene (reference sequence) supplies CDR1 MNHEY and CDR2 SMNVEV. The CDR3 numbers 14 residues from cysteine through phenylalanine. CDR3 DNA only is kept here, 42 bases in frame from base 1. V is pared back by 6 bases and J by 4 bases, with 14 bases lying between the germline termini. As concerns this clonotype: The clone's antigen remains unknown. Base qualities are not at hand, and no much larger clone is one base apart.

This receptor chain uses TRBV27 and TRBJ2-3; the D gene is tentatively TRBD1 or TRBD2, each matching 7 bases. The source of this sequence is a woman aged 55 to 70 in good health. Sequenced material: blood. Here the CDR3 is given as CASRGRGRSDTQYF. The sequenced DNA is TGTGCCAGCAGAGGGAGGGGGCGGTCAGATACGCAGTATTTT.